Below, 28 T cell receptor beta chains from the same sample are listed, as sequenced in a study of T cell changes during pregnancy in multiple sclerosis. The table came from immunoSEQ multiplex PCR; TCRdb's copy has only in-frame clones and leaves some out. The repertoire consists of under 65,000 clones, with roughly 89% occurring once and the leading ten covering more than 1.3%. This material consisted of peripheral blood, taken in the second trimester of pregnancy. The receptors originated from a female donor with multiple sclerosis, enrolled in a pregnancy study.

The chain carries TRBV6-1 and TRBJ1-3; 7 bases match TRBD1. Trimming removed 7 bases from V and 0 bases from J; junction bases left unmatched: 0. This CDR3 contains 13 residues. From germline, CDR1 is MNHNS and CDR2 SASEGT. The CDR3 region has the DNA TGTGCCAGCACAGGGGGCTCTGGAAACACCATATATTTT. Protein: CASTGGSGNTIYF.

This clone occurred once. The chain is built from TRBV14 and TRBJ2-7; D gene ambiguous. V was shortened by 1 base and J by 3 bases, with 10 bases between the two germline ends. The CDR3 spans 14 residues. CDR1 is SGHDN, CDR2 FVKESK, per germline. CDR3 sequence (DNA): TGTGCCAGCAGCCAAGGTTGGGCTGGCTACGAGCAGTACTTC. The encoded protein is CASSQGWAGYEQYF. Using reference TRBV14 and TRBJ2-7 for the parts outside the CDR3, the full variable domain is EAGVTQFPSHSVIEKGQTVTLRCDPISGHDNLYWYRRVMGKEIKFLLHFVKESKQDESGMPNNRFLAERTGGTYSTLKVQPAELEDSGVYFCASSQGWAGYEQYFGPGTRLTVT.

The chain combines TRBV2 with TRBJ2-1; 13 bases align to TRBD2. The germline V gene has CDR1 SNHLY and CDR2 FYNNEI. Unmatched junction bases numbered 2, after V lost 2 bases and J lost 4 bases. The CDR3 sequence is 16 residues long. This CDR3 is CASSELGLAGYNEQFF. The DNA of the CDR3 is TGTGCCAGCAGTGAACTGGGACTAGCGGGGTACAATGAGCAGTTCTTC.

The DNA for the CDR3 is TGTGCCAGCAGTTACCAGTCGTCCGAGCAGTACTTC. Protein product: CASSYQSSEQYF. The rearrangement uses TRBV6-6 and TRBJ2-7; D is uncertain. V was shortened by 2 bases and J by 6 bases, with 8 bases between the two germline ends. The length of the CDR3 is 12 residues. Germline V lookup: CDR1 MNHNY, CDR2 SVGAGI (reference sequence).

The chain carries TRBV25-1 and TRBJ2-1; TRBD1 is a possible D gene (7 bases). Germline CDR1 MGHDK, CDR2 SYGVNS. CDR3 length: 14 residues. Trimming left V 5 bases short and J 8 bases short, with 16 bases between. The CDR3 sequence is CASSLLAGGYEQFF. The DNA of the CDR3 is TGTGCCAGCAGTCTCTTGGCAGGGGGGTATGAGCAGTTCTTC.

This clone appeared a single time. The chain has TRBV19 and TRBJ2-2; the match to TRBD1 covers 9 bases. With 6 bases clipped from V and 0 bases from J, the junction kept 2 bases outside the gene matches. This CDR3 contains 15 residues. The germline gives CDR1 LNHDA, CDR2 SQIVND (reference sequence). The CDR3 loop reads CASSRDRANTGELFF. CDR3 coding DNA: TGTGCCAGTAGCCGGGACAGGGCGAACACCGGGGAGCTGTTTTTT.

CDR3 sequence: CASSLGGITDTQYF. CDR3 sequence (DNA): TGCGCCAGCAGCTTGGGGGGCATCACAGATACGCAGTATTTT. This chain links TRBV5-1 with TRBJ2-3; a weak D match, TRBD1 (5 bases). The V and J ends lost 0 bases and 2 bases respectively, with 7 bases between them. Germline assignment: CDR1 SGHRS and CDR2 YFSETQ. The CDR3 has 14 amino acids.

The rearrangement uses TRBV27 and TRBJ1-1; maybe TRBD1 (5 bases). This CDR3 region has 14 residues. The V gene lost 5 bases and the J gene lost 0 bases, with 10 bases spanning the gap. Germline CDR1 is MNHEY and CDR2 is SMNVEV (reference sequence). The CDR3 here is CASSETVMNTEAFF. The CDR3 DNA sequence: TGTGCCAGCAGTGAGACAGTAATGAACACTGAAGCTTTCTTT.

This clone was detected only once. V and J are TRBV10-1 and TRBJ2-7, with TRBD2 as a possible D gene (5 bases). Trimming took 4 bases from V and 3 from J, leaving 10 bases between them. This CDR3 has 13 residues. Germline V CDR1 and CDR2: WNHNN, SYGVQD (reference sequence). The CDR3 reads CASSATSVYEQYF. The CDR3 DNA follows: TGCGCCAGCAGTGCAACTAGTGTCTACGAGCAGTACTTC.

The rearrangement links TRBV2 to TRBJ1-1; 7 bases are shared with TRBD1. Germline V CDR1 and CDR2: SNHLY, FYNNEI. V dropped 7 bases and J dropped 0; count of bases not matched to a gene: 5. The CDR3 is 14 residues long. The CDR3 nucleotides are TGTGCCAGCATTCCGGACAGGATGAACACTGAAGCTTTCTTT. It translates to CASIPDRMNTEAFF.

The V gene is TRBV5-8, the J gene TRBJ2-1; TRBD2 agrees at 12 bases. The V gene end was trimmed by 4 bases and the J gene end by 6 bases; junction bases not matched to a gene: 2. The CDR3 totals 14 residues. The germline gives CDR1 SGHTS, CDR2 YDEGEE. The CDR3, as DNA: TGTGCCAGCAGCCGACTAGCGGGAGCCAATGAGCAGTTCTTC. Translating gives CASSRLAGANEQFF.

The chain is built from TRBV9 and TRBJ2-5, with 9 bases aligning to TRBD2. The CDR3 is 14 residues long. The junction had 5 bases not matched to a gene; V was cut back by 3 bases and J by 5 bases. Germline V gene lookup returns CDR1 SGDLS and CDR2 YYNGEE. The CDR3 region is CASSALAGTETQYF. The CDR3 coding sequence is TGTGCCAGCAGCGCGCTAGCGGGAACGGAGACCCAGTACTTC.

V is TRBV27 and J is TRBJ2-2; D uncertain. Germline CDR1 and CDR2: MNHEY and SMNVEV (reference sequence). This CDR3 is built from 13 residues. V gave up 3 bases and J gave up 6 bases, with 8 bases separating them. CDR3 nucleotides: TGTGCCAGCAGTTTCGTTGTAGCCGGGGAGCTGTTTTTT. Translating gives CASSFVVAGELFF.

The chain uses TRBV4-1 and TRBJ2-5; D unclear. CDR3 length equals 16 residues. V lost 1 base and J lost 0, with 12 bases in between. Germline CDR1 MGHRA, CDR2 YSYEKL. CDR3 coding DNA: TGCGCCAGCAGCCAAGGGCGGAGTCATTACCAAGAGACCCAGTACTTC. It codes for CASSQGRSHYQETQYF.

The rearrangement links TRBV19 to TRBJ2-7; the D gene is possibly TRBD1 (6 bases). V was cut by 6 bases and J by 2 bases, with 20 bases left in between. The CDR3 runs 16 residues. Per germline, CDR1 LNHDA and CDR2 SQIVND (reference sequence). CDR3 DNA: TGTGCCAGTAGCAGAACAGGGATAAGTGCGGCCTACGAGCAGTACTTC. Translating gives CASSRTGISAAYEQYF.

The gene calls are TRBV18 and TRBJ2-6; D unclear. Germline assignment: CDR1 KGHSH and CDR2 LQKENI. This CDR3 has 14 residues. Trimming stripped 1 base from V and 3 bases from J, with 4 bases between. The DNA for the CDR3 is TGTGCCAGCTCACCACTAATTGGGGCCAACGTCCTGACTTTC. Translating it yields CASSPLIGANVLTF.

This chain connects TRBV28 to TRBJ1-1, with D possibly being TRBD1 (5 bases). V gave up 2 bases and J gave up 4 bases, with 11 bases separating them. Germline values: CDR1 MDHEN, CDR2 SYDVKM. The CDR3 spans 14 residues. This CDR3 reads CASSLQGSRTEAFF. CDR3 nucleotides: TGTGCCAGCAGTTTACAGGGATCCCGCACTGAAGCTTTCTTT. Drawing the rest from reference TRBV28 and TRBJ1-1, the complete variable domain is DVKVTQSSRYLVKRTGEKVFLECVQDMDHENMFWYRQDPGLGLRLIYFSYDVKMKEKGDIPEGYSVSREKKERFSLILESASTNQTSMYLCASSLQGSRTEAFFGQGTRLTVV.

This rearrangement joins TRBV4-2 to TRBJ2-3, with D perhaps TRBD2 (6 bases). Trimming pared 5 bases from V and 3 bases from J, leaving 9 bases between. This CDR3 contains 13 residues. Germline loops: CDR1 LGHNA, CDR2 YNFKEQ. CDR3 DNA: TGTGCCAGCAGCGCGGGACGGACAGATACGCAGTATTTT. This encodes CASSAGRTDTQYF.

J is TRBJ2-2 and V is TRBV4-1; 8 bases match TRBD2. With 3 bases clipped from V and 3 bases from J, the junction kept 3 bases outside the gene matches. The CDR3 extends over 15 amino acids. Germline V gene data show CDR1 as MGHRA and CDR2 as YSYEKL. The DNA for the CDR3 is TGCGCCAGCAGCCAGGTACTAGCGGACACCGGGGAGCTGTTTTTT. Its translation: CASSQVLADTGELFF.

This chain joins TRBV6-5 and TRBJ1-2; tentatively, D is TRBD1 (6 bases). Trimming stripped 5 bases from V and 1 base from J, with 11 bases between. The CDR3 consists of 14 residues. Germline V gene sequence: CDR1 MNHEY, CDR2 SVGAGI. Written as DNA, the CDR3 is TGTGCCAGCAGTACAGGGTGGGGTAACTATGGCTACACCTTC. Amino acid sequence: CASSTGWGNYGYTF.

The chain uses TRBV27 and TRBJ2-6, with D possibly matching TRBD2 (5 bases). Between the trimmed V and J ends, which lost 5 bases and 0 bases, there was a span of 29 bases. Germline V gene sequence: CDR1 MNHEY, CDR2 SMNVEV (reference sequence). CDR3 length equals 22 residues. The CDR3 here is CASSPRGSVSSLAVSGANVLTF. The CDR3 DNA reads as TGTGCCAGCAGTCCACGAGGGTCCGTCTCTTCGCTTGCCGTCTCTGGGGCCAACGTCCTGACTTTC. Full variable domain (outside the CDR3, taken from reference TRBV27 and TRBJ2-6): EAQVTQNPRYLITVTGKKLTVTCSQNMNHEYMSWYRQDPGLGLRQIYYSMNVEVTDKGDVPEGYKVSRKEKRNFPLILESPSPNQTSLYFCASSPRGSVSSLAVSGANVLTFGAGSRLTVL.

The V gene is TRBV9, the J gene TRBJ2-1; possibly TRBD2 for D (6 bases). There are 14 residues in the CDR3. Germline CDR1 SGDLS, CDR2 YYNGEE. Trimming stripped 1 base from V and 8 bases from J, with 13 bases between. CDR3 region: CASSVSGEGYEQFF. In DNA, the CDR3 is TGTGCCAGCAGCGTATCGGGAGAAGGCTATGAGCAGTTCTTC.

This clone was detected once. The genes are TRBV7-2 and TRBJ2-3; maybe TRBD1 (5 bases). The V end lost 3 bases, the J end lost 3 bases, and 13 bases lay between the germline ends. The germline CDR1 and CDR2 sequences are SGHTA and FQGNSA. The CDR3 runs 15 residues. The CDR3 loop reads CASSFGVGVTDTQYF. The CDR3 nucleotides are TGTGCCAGCAGCTTTGGGGTAGGGGTGACAGATACGCAGTATTTT.

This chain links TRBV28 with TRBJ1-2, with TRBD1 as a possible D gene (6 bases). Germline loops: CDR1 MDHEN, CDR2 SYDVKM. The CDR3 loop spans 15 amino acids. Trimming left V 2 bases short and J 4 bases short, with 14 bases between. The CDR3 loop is CASSLTQGYPYGYTF. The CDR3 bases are TGTGCCAGCAGTTTAACGCAGGGGTATCCCTATGGCTACACCTTC.

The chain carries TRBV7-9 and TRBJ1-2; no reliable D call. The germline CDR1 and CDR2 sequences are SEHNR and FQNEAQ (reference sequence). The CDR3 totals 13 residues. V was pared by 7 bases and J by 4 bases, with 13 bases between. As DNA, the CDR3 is TGTGCCAGCACCTCCCGAGGTACCTATGGCTACACCTTC. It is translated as CASTSRGTYGYTF.

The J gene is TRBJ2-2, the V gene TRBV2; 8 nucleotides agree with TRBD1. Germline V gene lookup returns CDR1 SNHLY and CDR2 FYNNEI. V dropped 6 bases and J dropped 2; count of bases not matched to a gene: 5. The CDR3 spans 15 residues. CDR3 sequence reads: CASRITGGNTGELFF. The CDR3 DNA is TGTGCCAGCAGGATTACAGGGGGAAACACCGGGGAGCTGTTTTTT.

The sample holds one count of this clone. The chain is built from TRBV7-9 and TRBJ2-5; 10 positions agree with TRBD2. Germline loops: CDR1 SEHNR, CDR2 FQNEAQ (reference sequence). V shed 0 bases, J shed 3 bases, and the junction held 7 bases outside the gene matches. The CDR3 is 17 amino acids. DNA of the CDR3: TGTGCCAGCAGCTTAGCGCCTGATACTAGCGGGGAAGAGACCCAGTACTTC. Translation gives CASSLAPDTSGEETQYF.

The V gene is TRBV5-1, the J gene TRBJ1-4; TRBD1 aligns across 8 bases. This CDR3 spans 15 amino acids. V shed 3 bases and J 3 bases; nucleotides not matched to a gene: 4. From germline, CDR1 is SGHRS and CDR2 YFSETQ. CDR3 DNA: TGCGCCAGCAGCTCGCGGACAGGGTCTAATGAAAAACTGTTTTTT. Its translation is CASSSRTGSNEKLFF.